A selection of T cell receptor beta chains follows, all from one sample in a study of T-cell reconstitution after alpha-beta-depleted transplantation in children. TCRdb re-derived calls from the PCR reads in MiXCR, one entry per CDR3 protein. The sample has a few hundred thousand distinct CDR3 sequences, roughly 11% seen once. This specimen was PBMCs from the stem cell graft donor, taken from the stem cell graft. These receptors all stem from a human donor who donated a stem cell graft to a child with acute myeloid leukemia. Each CDR3 is given with its conserved first and last residue. D genes are given only for firm matches. Clone size is not always given. Where it is, it says once, few, many or a class for expanded clones.

J gene	D gene	V gene	clone size	CDR3 DNA	CDR3 protein
TRBJ2-3	-	TRBV30	-	TGTGCCTGGAGTGTCTCTCCAGATACGCAGTATTTT	CAWSVSPDTQYF
TRBJ1-6	-	TRBV3-1	few	TGTGCCAGCAGCCCGGGATCGGTGTTAGCACCCCTCCACTTT	CASSPGSVLAPLHF
TRBJ2-1	-	TRBV20-1	few	TGCAGTGTCGGGACACCGCAGTTCTTC	CSVGTPQFF
TRBJ2-5	-	TRBV10-3	many	TGTGCCATCAGTGACTCAGCGGCGGCTAAAGAGACCCAGTACTTC	CAISDSAAAKETQYF
TRBJ2-3	-	TRBV7-2	few	TGTGCCAGCAGGTCCACCGGGGGATTCACAGATACGCAGTATTTT	CASRSTGGFTDTQYF
TRBJ1-2	TRBD1	TRBV7-2	many	TGTGCCAGCAGCCGACAGGGCCCCTATGGCTACACCTTC	CASSRQGPYGYTF
TRBJ2-1	TRBD2	TRBV20-1	few	TGCAGTGCTAGAGATGTACTAGCGGGGTCCTACAATGAGCAGTTCTTC	CSARDVLAGSYNEQFF
TRBJ2-2	TRBD1	TRBV13	many	TGTGCCAGCAGCATTTATAATCGACAGGGGGCGAGGAACACCGGGGAGCTGTTTTTT	CASSIYNRQGARNTGELFF
TRBJ2-7	-	TRBV30	-	TGTGCCTGGAGTATTCTAGCCGTCGCCGAGCAGTACTTC	CAWSILAVAEQYF
TRBJ2-5	-	TRBV7-2	many	TGTGCCAGCAGCTTAGTTAGGGGACAAGAGACCCAGTACTTC	CASSLVRGQETQYF